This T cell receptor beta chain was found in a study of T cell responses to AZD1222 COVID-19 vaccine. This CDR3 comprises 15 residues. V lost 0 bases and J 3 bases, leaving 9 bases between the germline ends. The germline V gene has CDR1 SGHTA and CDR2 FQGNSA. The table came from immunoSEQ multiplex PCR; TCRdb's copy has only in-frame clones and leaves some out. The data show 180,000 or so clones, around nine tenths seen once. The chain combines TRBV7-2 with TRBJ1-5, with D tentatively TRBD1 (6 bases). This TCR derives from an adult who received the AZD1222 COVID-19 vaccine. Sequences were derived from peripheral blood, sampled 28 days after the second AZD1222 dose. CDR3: CASSLARDINQPQHF. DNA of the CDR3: TGTGCCAGCAGCTTAGCCCGGGACATCAATCAGCCCCAGCATTTT.